The sequence of this TCR beta chain was determined in a study of cytomegalovirus exposure and HLA in healthy donors. Study results and limitations: High sensitivity and specificity were reportedly achieved when the classifier diagnosed cytomegalovirus status. Later analysis indicated greater clonal expansion among HLA-associated TCR beta chains than among equally common other chains. A previous analysis found most TCR beta V segments productive roughly 90% or roughly 30% of the time. For TCR beta chains, V- and J-gene trimming was later linked to a missense DCLRE1C variant.

This clone is a singleton in its sample. Its antigen is unknown. PCR involved 60 Vbeta and 13 Jbeta primers. Data came from immunoSEQ multiplex PCR; TCRdb stores just in-frame clones and leaves some out. The sample includes around 170,000 clones, 80% seen only once; the top ten take 6.3%. The receptor comes from a man in his forties or fifties in good health and CMV-seropositive. Sequencing was performed on PBMCs.

The CDR3 loop reads CASSLVARQLDEQYF. CDR3 bases: TGTGCCAGCAGCTTAGTCGCCAGGCAGTTGGACGAGCAGTACTTC. The chain links TRBV7-6 to TRBJ2-7; no clear D. Germline-derived CDR1 and CDR2 are SGHVS and FNYEAQ. V lost 1 base, J lost 5 bases, and 15 bases lay in between. The CDR3 spans 15 residues.